These 26 T cell receptor beta chains share one sample of origin, sequenced in a study of T cell repertoires in cytomegalovirus infection (dated by TCRdb to the late 2010s). Reads for this sample came from an Illumina HiSeq 1500. TCRdb reprocessing: public reads trimmed at Q25 with fastp, clones called with MiXCR, in-frame beta chains kept. Each CDR3 protein appears once, grouped with its most common genes and DNA. This sample has about 440,000 distinct CDR3 sequences in its table, and roughly 30% of those were observed once. Of the sample, roughly an eighth is held by the ten largest clones. The sample consisted of PBMCs. These TCRs come from a human donor in good health (CMV status not recorded). Some clones in this sample may be carry-over from other donors' samples.

The chain carries TRBV19 and TRBJ2-2, with a possible D match to TRBD1 (6 bases). CDR3 length: 16 residues. Trimming shortened V by 9 bases and J by 0 bases, and 17 bases separated the two germline ends. In germline, CDR1 is LNHDA, CDR2 SQIVND (reference sequence). In nucleotides, the CDR3 is TGTGCCAGCAGATCAGGGGACCTCGCGAACACCGGGGAGCTGTTTTTT. Encoded protein: CASRSGDLANTGELFF.

This chain joins TRBV6-1 and TRBJ2-3, with 9 bases matching TRBD2. Germline CDR1 and CDR2: MNHNS and SASEGT. There are 16 residues in the CDR3. V shed 7 bases, J shed 6 bases, and the junction held 14 bases outside the gene matches. The CDR3 reads CASTRKRGAILDTQYF. The CDR3 DNA reads as TGTGCCAGCACTAGGAAGCGGGGGGCTATCCTTGATACGCAGTATTTT.

The chain employs TRBV29-1 and TRBJ2-7; 7 bases fit TRBD2. Germline-derived CDR1 and CDR2 are SQVTM and ANQGSEA. Trimming took 7 bases from V and 5 from J; bases not matched to a gene: 11. CDR3 size: 13 residues. The CDR3, as DNA: TGCAGCGCAGAGGCCGGGGGGAGCCACGAGCAGTACTTC. Translating gives CSAEAGGSHEQYF.

This clonotype was detected a few times. The V call is TRBV7-9, the J call TRBJ1-2; D is undetermined. Trimming shortened V by 2 bases and J by 6 bases, and 4 bases separated the two germline ends. This CDR3 is 11 amino acids long. Germline V CDR1 and CDR2: SEHNR, FQNEAQ (reference sequence). CDR3 sequence: CASSLSDGYTF. As DNA, the CDR3 is TGTGCCAGCAGCTTATCAGATGGCTACACCTTC. The entire variable domain, with the rest obtained from reference TRBV7-9 and TRBJ1-2, is as follows: DTGVSQNPRHKITKRGQNVTFRCDPISEHNRLYWYRQTLGQGPEFLTYFQNEAQLEKSRLLSDRFSAERPKGSFSTLEIQRTEQGDSAMYLCASSLSDGYTFGSGTRLTVV.

This sequence joins TRBV6-2 or TRBV6-3 and TRBJ1-1; a possible D gene is TRBD1 (6 bases). The CDR3 extends over 13 amino acids. The V gene lost 7 bases and the J gene lost 5 bases, with 14 bases spanning the gap. CDR1 MNHEY and CDR2 SVGEGT come from the germline V gene. In DNA, the CDR3 is TGTGCCAGCACCCCCGGAGGGGGGACTGAAGCTTTCTTT. It codes for CASTPGGGTEAFF.

This clonotype was recorded a few times. This sequence joins TRBV2 and TRBJ1-2, with a tentative D call TRBD1 (6 bases). Germline assignment: CDR1 SNHLY and CDR2 FYNNEI. The V and J ends lost 4 bases and 3 bases respectively, with 12 bases between them. The CDR3 has 14 amino acids. The CDR3 nucleotides are TGTGCCAGCAGTGTTCCCAGGGGCGACTATGGCTACACCTTC. Amino acids: CASSVPRGDYGYTF.

CDR3 bases: TGCAGTGCTAGAGTCCCGTTGGCGGGGGCAACCTACAATGAGCAGTTCTTC. It translates to CSARVPLAGATYNEQFF. The V and J genes are TRBV20-1 and TRBJ2-1; D possibly corresponds to TRBD2 (7 bases). The germline V and J ends were trimmed by 1 base and 2 bases, with 18 bases remaining between them. CDR1 and CDR2 from the germline V gene are DFQATT and SNEGSKA (reference sequence). This CDR3 comprises 17 residues.

The chain is built from TRBV19 and TRBJ1-1, with D possibly being TRBD1 (5 bases). The germline CDR1 and CDR2 sequences are LNHDA and SQIVND (reference sequence). Trimming stripped 4 bases from V and 5 bases from J, with 17 bases between. This CDR3 comprises 15 residues. CDR3 loop: CASSTPRGMGTEAFF. CDR3 DNA: TGTGCCAGTAGTACCCCAAGGGGTATGGGAACTGAAGCTTTCTTT.

J is TRBJ2-1 and V is TRBV6-6; 8 bases are shared with TRBD2. The CDR3 runs 13 residues. Per germline, CDR1 MNHNY and CDR2 SVGAGI (reference sequence). The trim removed 8 bases at V and 7 bases at J, leaving 7 bases unmatched. CDR3 in amino acids: CASGSGGLNEQFF. The CDR3 coding sequence is TGTGCCAGCGGGTCGGGGGGGCTTAATGAGCAGTTCTTC.

This clonotype was seen a few times. The chain combines TRBV5-1 with TRBJ2-3; 8 bases are a match to TRBD2. J lost 0 bases, V lost 0 bases, and 0 bases had no gene match. CDR1 SGHRS and CDR2 YFSETQ come from the germline V gene. This CDR3 has 15 amino acids. CDR3 sequence: CASSLERESTDTQYF. CDR3 DNA: TGCGCCAGCAGCTTGGAGCGGGAGAGCACAGATACGCAGTATTTT.

This chain links TRBV5-6 with TRBJ2-1; TRBD2 agrees at 7 bases. The CDR3 spans 16 residues. Trimming cost V 4 bases and J 7 bases; bases outside gene matches: 14. CDR1 is SGHDT and CDR2 is YYEEEE in the germline V gene. The DNA of the CDR3 is TGTGCCAGCAGCCTTTTTCCGACTAGCTACGATAATGAGCAGTTCTTC. Encoded protein: CASSLFPTSYDNEQFF.

V usage is TRBV20-1 and J usage is TRBJ2-3; D is perhaps TRBD1 or TRBD2 (6 bases each). The V and J ends lost 6 bases and 1 base respectively, with 20 bases between them. The germline CDR1 and CDR2 sequences are DFQATT and SNEGSKA (reference sequence). The CDR3 has 16 amino acids. The CDR3 DNA reads TGCAGTGCAACTGAGTGGGGGGCGGTTGGCACAGATACGCAGTATTTT. Its protein is CSATEWGAVGTDTQYF.

The genes are TRBV5-1 and TRBJ1-1; D possibly corresponds to TRBD1 (5 bases). V lost 4 bases, J lost 1 base, and 20 bases lay in between. This CDR3 comprises 17 residues. The V gene's germline CDR1 is SGHRS and CDR2 YFSETQ. CDR3 DNA sequence: TGCGCCAGCAGCCCCTTAACTTCCTCTACAGGGAACACTGAAGCTTTCTTT. Protein sequence: CASSPLTSSTGNTEAFF.

This sequence joins TRBV10-2 and TRBJ2-3; 9 nucleotides match TRBD2. The CDR3 is 16 residues long. The J segment lost 7 bases and the V segment lost 1 base, leaving 9 bases of the junction unmatched. Germline V gene lookup returns CDR1 WSHSY and CDR2 SAAADI. CDR3 loop: CASSEWSGGSAYTQYF. CDR3 bases: TGCGCCAGCAGTGAGTGGAGCGGGGGGTCCGCCTATACGCAGTATTTT.

This rearrangement joins TRBV6-1 to TRBJ2-1; D not resolved. V gave up 6 bases and J gave up 7 bases, with 13 bases separating them. The CDR3 contains 13 residues. The germline CDR1 and CDR2 sequences are MNHNS and SASEGT. The CDR3 bases are TGTGCCAGCAGCCCCAACCCCCAAAATGAGCAGTTCTTC. It is translated as CASSPNPQNEQFF.

A few counts support this clonotype. This chain uses TRBV6-1 with TRBJ2-2; no reliable D call. The CDR3 spans 12 residues. Germline CDR1 reads MNHNS; CDR2 reads SASEGT. V lost 7 bases to trimming and J lost 6 bases, with 9 bases between them. CDR3 amino acids: CASKSHPGELFF. Here the CDR3 DNA reads TGTGCCAGCAAAAGTCACCCCGGGGAGCTGTTTTTT.

This clonotype was detected only a few times. The J gene is TRBJ2-3, the V gene TRBV7-9, with a possible D match to TRBD1 (6 bases). The CDR3 consists of 16 residues. Germline lookup yields CDR1 SEHNR and CDR2 FQNEAQ (reference sequence). Trimming shortened V by 0 bases and J by 6 bases, and 16 bases separated the two germline ends. This chain's CDR3 is CASSLASWGRGDTQYF. In DNA, the CDR3 is TGTGCCAGCAGCTTAGCGTCCTGGGGGCGCGGGGATACGCAGTATTTT.

The chain links TRBV7-2 to TRBJ1-2; 8 positions match TRBD1. The CDR3 extends over 15 amino acids. With 3 bases clipped from V and 5 bases from J, the junction kept 8 bases outside the gene matches. CDR1 is SGHTA and CDR2 is FQGNSA in the germline V gene. In nucleotides, the CDR3 is TGTGCCAGCAGCTTGAAAGGACAGGGCGGGTATGGCTACACCTTC. Translated, it gives CASSLKGQGGYGYTF.

The chain has TRBV20-1 and TRBJ1-4, with TRBD1 matching 10 bases. Trimming removed 7 bases from V and 5 bases from J; junction bases left unmatched: 13. CDR1 and CDR2 from the germline V gene are DFQATT and SNEGSKA (reference sequence). This CDR3 spans 16 amino acids. CDR3 sequence (DNA): TGCAGTGTTTGGGACAGGGGAGGGGCAAGAAATGAAAAACTGTTTTTT. Protein sequence: CSVWDRGGARNEKLFF.

The chain has TRBV7-8 and TRBJ1-2; TRBD1 is a possible D gene (5 bases). V was shortened by 0 bases and J by 8 bases, with 22 bases between the two germline ends. This CDR3 contains 17 residues. Germline V gene lookup returns CDR1 SGHVS and CDR2 FQNEAQ. The CDR3 nucleotides read TGTGCCAGCAGCTTAGCGCTGGGGCACGTGTCTGGGAGAGGCTACACCTTC. Translation gives CASSLALGHVSGRGYTF. The whole variable domain, filled in from reference TRBV7-8 and TRBJ1-2, reads GAGVSQSPRYKVAKRGQDVALRCDPISGHVSLFWYQQALGQGPEFLTYFQNEAQLDKSGLPSDRFFAERPEGSVSTLKIQRTQQEDSAVYLCASSLALGHVSGRGYTFGSGTRLTVV.

The chain has TRBV5-1 and TRBJ1-5; TRBD1 might be the D (5 bases). This CDR3 comprises 15 residues. V was cut by 0 bases and J by 1 base, with 8 bases left in between. Looked up from germline, CDR1 is SGHRS and CDR2 is YFSETQ. The CDR3 DNA follows: TGCGCCAGCAGCTTGGAAGGGACGAGCAATCAGCCCCAGCATTTT. Translated: CASSLEGTSNQPQHF.

There are many counts of this clonotype. The chain carries TRBV6-5 and TRBJ2-2, with 7 bases matching TRBD2. Per the germline V gene, CDR1 is MNHEY and CDR2 is SVGAGI. V shed 4 bases, J shed 5 bases, and the junction held 10 bases outside the gene matches. This CDR3 is built from 16 residues. The CDR3 DNA reads TGTGCCAGCAGTTTTGATCGGCGGGGGTGGACCGGGGAGCTGTTTTTT. Translating gives CASSFDRRGWTGELFF.

This clonotype was found a few times. This chain's CDR3 is CASSEGGGQPQHF. CDR3 nucleotides: TGTGCCAGCAGTGAGGGGGGAGGACAGCCCCAGCATTTT. This rearrangement joins TRBV25-1 to TRBJ1-5; D perhaps matches TRBD1 (5 bases). The CDR3 is 13 amino acids. Per the germline V gene, CDR1 is MGHDK and CDR2 is SYGVNS. Trimming removed 3 bases at V and 7 bases at J, with 10 bases between.

J is TRBJ1-2 and V is TRBV20-1, with D hard to call. The CDR3 is made up of 15 amino acids. V lost 0 bases, J lost 8 bases, and 19 bases lay in between. CDR1 and CDR2 from the germline V gene are DFQATT and SNEGSKA (reference sequence). CDR3 protein: CSARDGPSGDNGYTF. CDR3 DNA sequence: TGCAGTGCTAGAGACGGGCCCTCAGGAGATAACGGCTACACCTTC.

The chain combines TRBV5-1 with TRBJ2-1; 13 nucleotides agree with TRBD2. J was trimmed by 0 bases and V by 2 bases; bases with no gene match: 2. The CDR3 is 17 amino acids. CDR1 is SGHRS and CDR2 is YFSETQ in the germline V gene. CDR3 in amino acids: CASSFTSGGASYNEQFF. As DNA, the CDR3 is TGCGCCAGCAGCTTTACTAGCGGGGGGGCCTCCTACAATGAGCAGTTCTTC.

The chain links TRBV12-3 or TRBV12-4 to TRBJ1-2, with 7 bases that match TRBD1. CDR3 length equals 13 residues. With 0 bases clipped from V and 7 bases from J, the junction kept 2 bases outside the gene matches. The CDR3 DNA sequence: TGTGCCAGCAGTTTAGCACAGGGGTGTGGCTACACCTTC. Residues: CASSLAQGCGYTF.